The 29 T cell receptor beta chains listed next were all sequenced from one sample in a study of human versus mouse CDR3 diversity and MHC coevolution. Assay: immunoSEQ multiplex PCR; the TCRdb copy retains only in-frame clones and omits some. Among 50,000 to 70,000 clones, just under 95% were seen once, and the ten largest hold around 18%. The sample comprised naive CD4+ T cells from blood. Noted subset: CD45RO-negative CD62L-positive naive CD4 T cells. The receptors originated from a person between 55 and 69 years old in good health.

This chain joins TRBV25-1 and TRBJ2-5, with TRBD2 matching over 12 bases. V was pared by 4 bases and J by 4 bases, with 10 bases of the junction left unmatched. CDR1 is MGHDK, CDR2 SYGVNS, per germline. The CDR3 loop spans 17 amino acids. As DNA, the CDR3 is TGTGCCAGCAGTGGGGGGCGACTAGCGGGAGCCTCAGAGACCCAGTACTTC. Translation: CASSGGRLAGASETQYF.

This clone was counted a single time. The chain recombines TRBV6-5 with TRBJ2-7, with a tentative D call TRBD2 (6 bases). The germline V gene has CDR1 MNHEY and CDR2 SVGAGI. This CDR3 is built from 12 residues. Deletions cut 4 bases from V and 7 bases from J, with 11 bases between. The CDR3 DNA reads as TGTGCCAGCAGTTCGCGGGAACAGGAGCAGTACTTC. It translates to CASSSREQEQYF.

The genes are TRBV9 and TRBJ2-1; 10 bases are a match to TRBD1. V gave up 0 bases and J gave up 5 bases; unmatched junction bases: 8. Germline V gene sequence: CDR1 SGDLS, CDR2 YYNGEE. The CDR3 consists of 17 residues. The CDR3, as DNA: TGTGCCAGCAGCGTAGTCTCCACCGGACAGGGGGACAATGAGCAGTTCTTC. Protein product: CASSVVSTGQGDNEQFF. The whole variable domain, filled in from reference TRBV9 and TRBJ2-1, reads DSGVTQTPKHLITATGQRVTLRCSPRSGDLSVYWYQQSLDQGLQFLIQYYNGEERAKGNILERFSAQQFPDLHSELNLSSLELGDSALYFCASSVVSTGQGDNEQFFGPGTRLTVL.

This chain joins TRBV2 and TRBJ2-5; 7 positions agree with TRBD1. CDR1 is SNHLY and CDR2 is FYNNEI in the germline V gene. The length of the CDR3 is 13 residues. V trimming: 6 bases; J trimming: 5 bases; junction bases outside the gene matches: 6. The CDR3 DNA is TGTGCCAGCAGGAGGGGGCGAGGGGAGACCCAGTACTTC. Protein sequence: CASRRGRGETQYF.

The chain carries TRBV7-2 and TRBJ1-2; TRBD1 matches 9 bases. CDR3 length equals 13 residues. Germline V gene lookup returns CDR1 SGHTA and CDR2 FQGNSA. The J segment lost 8 bases and the V segment lost 5 bases, leaving 6 bases of the junction unmatched. The CDR3 DNA sequence: TGTGCCAGCAGCAGGACAGGGGATAGCGGCTACACCTTC. Amino acids: CASSRTGDSGYTF.

This chain connects TRBV7-2 to TRBJ2-3, with TRBD2 matching over 11 bases. V dropped 4 bases and J dropped 0; count of bases not matched to a gene: 12. Per the germline V gene, CDR1 is SGHTA and CDR2 is FQGNSA. The length of the CDR3 is 19 residues. CDR3 nucleotide sequence: TGTGCCAGCAGCTCCGCCTCCGGGACTAGCGGACCTAGCACAGATACGCAGTATTTT. Protein product: CASSSASGTSGPSTDTQYF.

The chain is built from TRBV12-5 and TRBJ2-7, with TRBD1 identical over 8 bases. The CDR3 is 13 residues long. CDR1 and CDR2 from the germline V gene are LGHNT and FRNRAP. V gave up 6 bases and J gave up 3 bases; unmatched junction bases: 4. The chain's CDR3 is CASGRQGYYEQYF. The DNA for the CDR3 is TGTGCTAGTGGACGACAGGGGTACTACGAGCAGTACTTC.

The chain has TRBV27 and TRBJ2-2; 14 nucleotides align to TRBD2. V dropped 7 bases and J dropped 3; count of bases not matched to a gene: 13. The CDR3 runs 19 residues. The V gene's germline CDR1 is MNHEY and CDR2 SMNVEV (reference sequence). The CDR3 sequence: CASTLIFGTSGRDTGELFF. The CDR3 DNA sequence: TGTGCCAGCACTTTGATCTTCGGGACTAGCGGGAGAGACACCGGGGAGCTGTTTTTT.

The J gene is TRBJ2-3, the V gene TRBV9; TRBD2 agrees at 12 bases. Germline CDR1 is SGDLS and CDR2 is YYNGEE. The CDR3 loop spans 18 amino acids. V lost 0 bases and J lost 4; bases outside the gene matches: 9. CDR3 in amino acids: CASSVGLAGDDLPDTQYF. For the CDR3, the DNA is TGTGCCAGCAGCGTAGGACTAGCGGGAGACGACTTACCAGATACGCAGTATTTT.

The chain uses TRBV2 and TRBJ1-5; D not certain. The CDR3 runs 14 residues. Trimming took off 9 bases at V and 5 bases at J, with 17 bases between the two ends. Germline V gene data show CDR1 as SNHLY and CDR2 as FYNNEI. The CDR3, as DNA: TGTGCCAGTTTACCAGACAACCGGCATCAGCCCCAGCATTTT. It codes for CASLPDNRHQPQHF.

The genes are TRBV29-1 and TRBJ2-3, with 7 bases that match TRBD1. The CDR3 has 11 amino acids. After removal of 6 bases from V and 4 bases from J, the junction contained 1 base not matched to a gene. Germline CDR1 is SQVTM and CDR2 is ANQGSEA. Written as DNA, the CDR3 is TGCAGCGTACAGGGGCCAGATACGCAGTATTTT. This translates into CSVQGPDTQYF.

This sequence joins TRBV29-1 and TRBJ2-5; 13 bases match TRBD2. CDR3 length equals 14 residues. CDR1 is SQVTM, CDR2 ANQGSEA, per germline. V trimming: 4 bases; J trimming: 5 bases; junction bases outside the gene matches: 4. As DNA, the CDR3 is TGCAGCGTTGGGACTAGCGGGAGCTCGGAGACCCAGTACTTC. Encoded protein: CSVGTSGSSETQYF.

This clone has just a few counts. The V gene is TRBV6-6, the J gene TRBJ1-3; tentatively, D is TRBD1 (6 bases). The CDR3 runs 15 residues. Germline assignment: CDR1 MNHNY and CDR2 SVGAGI (reference sequence). Trimming left V 4 bases short and J 0 bases short, with 10 bases between. The CDR3 DNA reads as TGTGCCAGCAGTTGGGAGGGGGACTCTGGAAACACCATATATTTT. Its protein is CASSWEGDSGNTIYF.

The chain carries TRBV15 and TRBJ2-3; the match to TRBD2 covers 14 bases. The CDR3 sequence is 21 residues long. Germline V lookup: CDR1 LNHNV, CDR2 YYDKDF (reference sequence). The junction had 17 bases not matched to a gene; V was cut back by 0 bases and J by 6 bases. As DNA, the CDR3 is TGTGCCACCAGCAGAGATCGGGACAGGCGGACTAGCGGGAGGTATGGGGATACGCAGTATTTT. Translation: CATSRDRDRRTSGRYGDTQYF.

The chain combines TRBV7-9 with TRBJ2-5, with 9 bases that match TRBD1. The CDR3 contains 17 residues. CDR1 and CDR2 from the germline V gene are SEHNR and FQNEAQ (reference sequence). The trim removed 5 bases at V and 2 bases at J, leaving 12 bases unmatched. The DNA for the CDR3 is TGTGCCAGCAGCCCCGGGAGACAGGGGGTTTTACAAGAGACCCAGTACTTC. It codes for CASSPGRQGVLQETQYF. The entire variable domain, with the rest obtained from reference TRBV7-9 and TRBJ2-5, is as follows: DTGVSQNPRHKITKRGQNVTFRCDPISEHNRLYWYRQTLGQGPEFLTYFQNEAQLEKSRLLSDRFSAERPKGSFSTLEIQRTEQGDSAMYLCASSPGRQGVLQETQYFGPGTRLLVL.

V gene TRBV6-1 combines with J gene TRBJ2-7, with 7 bases lining up with TRBD1. CDR1 and CDR2 (germline): MNHNS, SASEGT. V was pared by 10 bases and J by 3 bases, with 15 bases of the junction left unmatched. The CDR3 has 15 residues. CDR3 region: CATEGKTGILYEQYF. The CDR3 DNA is TGTGCCACCGAAGGAAAGACAGGGATCCTCTACGAGCAGTACTTC.

The V gene is TRBV6-5, the J gene TRBJ1-2; no firm D call. The CDR3 totals 14 residues. V was shortened by 5 bases and J by 4 bases, with 14 bases between the two germline ends. Germline-derived CDR1 and CDR2 are MNHEY and SVGAGI. This CDR3 reads CASSPGEGFYGYTF. Written as DNA, the CDR3 is TGTGCCAGCAGTCCCGGCGAGGGTTTCTATGGCTACACCTTC.

The J gene is TRBJ1-2, the V gene TRBV10-3; TRBD1 matches 7 bases. Germline V gives CDR1 ENHRY, CDR2 SYGVKD. CDR3 size: 12 residues. The ends lost 6 bases at V and 3 bases at J; junction bases unmatched: 1. Here the CDR3 reads CAISGTDYGYTF. CDR3 bases: TGTGCCATCAGCGGGACAGACTATGGCTACACCTTC.

The J gene is TRBJ1-4, the V gene TRBV6-6, with 9 bases that match TRBD1. J lost 7 bases, V lost 6 bases, and 12 bases had no gene match. The CDR3 consists of 16 residues. Per germline, CDR1 MNHNY and CDR2 SVGAGI (reference sequence). CDR3 coding DNA: TGTGCCAGCAGAGTCCGGGACAGGGAGGATGGTGAAAAACTGTTTTTT. This sequence encodes CASRVRDREDGEKLFF.

This chain connects TRBV6-1 to TRBJ2-2; D is uncertain. Per the germline V gene, CDR1 is MNHNS and CDR2 is SASEGT. The CDR3 contains 14 residues. V lost 8 bases and J 0 bases, leaving 10 bases between the germline ends. The CDR3 reads CASGQRSNTGELFF. The CDR3 DNA reads as TGTGCCAGCGGGCAAAGGTCGAACACCGGGGAGCTGTTTTTT.

The J gene is TRBJ2-1, the V gene TRBV6-4; 9 nucleotides line up with TRBD2. The germline CDR1 and CDR2 sequences are MRHNA and SNTAGT. CDR3 length: 15 residues. V lost 6 bases and J lost 3; bases outside the gene matches: 6. CDR3 sequence: CASSRELAGYNEQFF. The CDR3 DNA follows: TGTGCCAGCAGCCGGGAACTAGCGGGCTACAATGAGCAGTTCTTC.

This chain links TRBV5-1 with TRBJ2-7; 7 bases agree with TRBD2. Germline-derived CDR1 and CDR2 are SGHRS and YFSETQ. The V segment lost 6 bases and the J segment 8 bases; nucleotides outside the gene matches: 14. The CDR3 is 14 amino acids. CDR3 bases: TGCGCCAGCACCTCTCAGGCGGGAGAGGTTCAGCAGTACTTC. Translation gives CASTSQAGEVQQYF.

The chain links TRBV6-1 to TRBJ2-5; 7 bases match TRBD1. CDR1 is MNHNS and CDR2 is SASEGT in the germline V gene. Losses at the gene ends were 5 bases for V and 11 bases for J; bases not matched to a gene: 11. This CDR3 has 13 amino acids. The CDR3: CASSLRQGGEQYF. The CDR3 DNA follows: TGTGCCAGCAGTCTAAGACAGGGTGGAGAGCAGTACTTC.

The genes are TRBV9 and TRBJ1-1, with TRBD1 as a possible D gene (6 bases). Germline CDR1 SGDLS, CDR2 YYNGEE. The CDR3 runs to 14 residues. V dropped 2 bases and J dropped 4 bases, with 12 bases sitting between them. The CDR3 DNA follows: TGTGCCAGCAGCGTGAACAGGGCCAGCACTGAAGCTTTCTTT. Amino acid sequence: CASSVNRASTEAFF.

The chain combines TRBV5-1 with TRBJ2-5; 10 nucleotides agree with TRBD2. CDR1 SGHRS and CDR2 YFSETQ come from the germline V gene. The CDR3 has 14 amino acids. V was clipped by 4 bases and J by 2 bases; unmatched bases: 2. CDR3 sequence reads: CASSTTSGQETQYF. The DNA of the CDR3 is TGCGCCAGCAGCACGACTAGCGGGCAAGAGACCCAGTACTTC. Looking up the rest from reference TRBV5-1 and TRBJ2-5 gives the full variable domain: KAGVTQTPRYLIKTRGQQVTLSCSPISGHRSVSWYQQTPGQGLQFLFEYFSETQRNKGNFPGRFSGRQFSNSRSEMNVSTLELGDSALYLCASSTTSGQETQYFGPGTRLLVL.

The chain employs TRBV10-2 and TRBJ1-2; 8 bases are shared with TRBD1. Trimming at V came to 0 bases and at J to 4 bases, leaving 10 bases not matched to a gene. CDR3 length: 17 residues. Per the germline V gene, CDR1 is WSHSY and CDR2 is SAAADI. The CDR3 DNA reads TGCGCCAGCAGTGAGTCACCAGAAAAGACAGGGGCCTATGGCTACACCTTC. It encodes CASSESPEKTGAYGYTF.

The gene calls are TRBV28 and TRBJ2-5; 10 bases match TRBD1. Trimming took 3 bases from V and 3 from J; bases not matched to a gene: 7. Looked up from germline, CDR1 is MDHEN and CDR2 is SYDVKM. CDR3 size: 16 residues. The CDR3 DNA is TGTGCCAGCAGTTTTTCCACCGGGACAGGGGAAGAGACCCAGTACTTC. It is translated as CASSFSTGTGEETQYF.

The chain couples TRBV6-5 to TRBJ2-2; 10 bases line up with TRBD1. CDR1 MNHEY and CDR2 SVGAGI come from the germline V gene. Trimming cost V 7 bases and J 5 bases; bases outside gene matches: 4. The CDR3 totals 14 residues. This chain's CDR3 is CASNRDRGTGELFF. The CDR3 coding sequence is TGTGCCAGCAACAGGGACAGGGGAACCGGGGAGCTGTTTTTT.

The CDR3 sequence is CASSLRSLETQYF. The CDR3 DNA is TGTGCCAGCAGTTTGAGGTCTTTGGAGACCCAGTACTTC. This chain links TRBV27 with TRBJ2-5, with D hard to call. The V gene lost 3 bases and the J gene lost 5 bases, with 10 bases spanning the gap. In germline, CDR1 is MNHEY, CDR2 SMNVEV (reference sequence). The CDR3 has 13 residues.